The clone carrying this T cell receptor (beta chain) was detected a few times. Amplification targeted TCR beta CDR3 regions from RNA transcripts. The HTBI set primed first-round TCR CDR3 RT-PCR. TCRdb itself ran the multiplex PCR reads through MiXCR, one entry per CDR3 protein. The sample carries 350,000 to 400,000 distinct CDR3 sequences, 14% to 15% recorded once. These data belong to a study of T cells in Graves' hyperthyroidism and ophthalmopathy. Trimming pared 2 bases from V and 2 bases from J, leaving 10 bases between. Germline V gene lookup returns CDR1 SGHRS and CDR2 YFSETQ. The CDR3 totals 14 residues.

The TCR originated in a woman in her twenties or thirties with Graves' hyperthyroidism. The chain joins TRBV5-1 to TRBJ2-5; possibly TRBD1 for D (6 bases). Sequencing was carried out using blood. The CDR3 here is CASSLMGTQETQYF. The CDR3 DNA reads TGCGCCAGCAGCTTAATGGGGACACAAGAGACCCAGTACTTC.